This T cell receptor (beta chain) comes out of a study of blood T cell repertoires in COVID-19. Study-level background: Samples taken during acute and convalescent COVID-19 were collected in the United States, Italy and Spain.

The CDR3 has 15 residues. J lost 9 bases, V lost 8 bases, and 15 bases had no gene match. Germline CDR1 MDHEN, CDR2 SYDVKM. Here immunoSEQ multiplex PCR was the method, and the copy in TCRdb shows in-frame clones only, minus some. The sample consists of about 100,000 clones, over 80% of them appearing once. The sample was peripheral blood. The clonotype was recovered from a human donor with active COVID-19. The donor label of this sample is uncertain. The chain uses TRBV28 and TRBJ2-7; 11 bases fit TRBD1. CDR3 nucleotides: TGTGCCAGCCAAGGGACAGGGGGTTTCTCTCTCTGGCAGTACTTC. Protein sequence: CASQGTGGFSLWQYF.